This T cell receptor (beta chain) was identified in a study of a mutant IDH1 vaccine in newly diagnosed glioma. Looking at the study overall: Across weeks 1, 3, 5, 7, 11, 15, 19 and 23, patients received a vaccination each time, eight in all.

A word on this clone: Its cognate antigen is unknown.

Stated time point: week 11, during vaccination. The investigators gave 300 ug of mutant IDH1 20-mer peptide in each vaccine dose, together with topical imiquimod. This table comes from immunoSEQ multiplex PCR, and its TCRdb copy is limited to in-frame clones, with some not included. The repertoire has tens of thousands of clones, less than 85% of them found once; the top ten carry approximately 11%. Trimming stripped 2 bases from V and 6 bases from J, with 10 bases between. The CDR3 runs to 13 residues. From germline, CDR1 is MNHNY and CDR2 SVGAGI (reference sequence). The starting material was peripheral blood mononuclear cells (PBMCs), obtained from a glioma patient whose treatment included an IDH1 peptide vaccine. The chain combines TRBV6-6 with TRBJ1-1, with D unclear. This TCR was recovered from a man aged 18 to 30 with glioma. Some clones in this sample may be carry-over from other donors' samples. The CDR3, as DNA: TGTGCCAGCAGTTACGAGGCGGACGCTGAAGCTTTCTTT. Translation: CASSYEADAEAFF.